What follows describes a single T cell receptor (beta chain). Its matching antigen is unknown. The authors split each subset's genomic DNA evenly across several immunoSEQ plates. Template for every sorted-subset replicate PCR totaled 150 to 250 ng DNA, 25,000 to 35,000 T cell genomes. The assay was immunoSEQ multiplex PCR, and TCRdb's table has in-frame clones only and misses some. The data hold around 700,000 clones, with 92% observed a single time. Naivety among CD8 cells was defined by CD45RO negativity and positive CCR7 selection, thereby excluding terminally differentiated effector memory CD45RA+ cells. The data belong to a study of shared clonotypes between healthy human individuals. The trim removed 5 bases at V and 5 bases at J, leaving 12 bases unmatched. The CDR3 sequence is 15 residues long. Germline CDR1 is SGHAT and CDR2 is FQDESV (reference sequence). Overall study results and limits: A generally larger estimated richness was seen in naive subsets than in memory subsets. Despite large depth, sorted-subset datasets appeared incompletely sequenced.

The specimen was naive CD8+ T cells sorted from blood. The chain carries TRBV11-1 and TRBJ2-7; 7 bases map to TRBD1. This sequence originates from a young man in good health. Here the CDR3 reads CASSGQTGIIHEQYF. CDR3 bases: TGTGCCAGCAGCGGGCAGACAGGGATTATCCACGAGCAGTACTTC.